This T cell receptor (beta chain) was observed in a study of T cell responses to AZD1222 COVID-19 vaccine (TCRdb year 2021). About the study as a whole: TCR sequencing was performed for roughly 240 trial participants, of whom 207 were given two doses of AZD1222 and approximately 25 were given two doses of MenACWY control vaccine. Trial participants were enrolled by age into 18-55, 56-69 and 70-plus year subgroups, with 148, 28 and 57 TCR-sequenced participants respectively.

As regards this clone: It has no known antigen specificity. No per-base quality is available; no much larger clone lies one base away.

The CDR3 regions of human TCRbeta chains were analyzed by immunosequencing. Concerning the study's data processing: TCRs in the repertoires were compared against a reference library of SARS-CoV-2-specific TCRs that had been generated with the MIRA antigen-specificity platform. Breadth was defined as the fraction of unique TCRs that were SARS-CoV-2-associated, and depth was defined as the fraction of total T cells that were SARS-CoV-2-associated. Using the MIRA data, each spike-specific TCR was assigned both to the spike region to which the TCR was reactive and to a CD4 or CD8 class. Log10-transformed breadth and depth values were compared by one-way ANOVA with Sidak's multiple comparisons tests. TCRdb holds this immuneACCESS table with in-frame rearrangements only. Some clones are missing; in checked studies, unresolved V genes explain under half, and the rest has no known cause. V and J calls and clone size follow that table, whereas D and trimming were derived from the DNA. For this sample the table gives tens of thousands of clones, of which 89% were detected only once. The ten largest clones capture about 3% of the sample.

This specimen's time point label, interpreted: baseline before first vaccination. This specimen's treatment or condition label, per the study, means: meningococcal conjugate vaccine given as trial control. Vaccinee samples were obtained from the UK trials COV001 and COV002, which included a single-blind randomized controlled phase 2/3 trial of AZD1222 (ChAdOx1 nCoV-19) in healthy adults. For TCRbeta chain sequencing, PBMC samples from trial participants were taken at day 0 and at day 28 after the second dose. Broad study findings and their caveats: Reportedly, almost half of the unique spike-specific TCRs recognized epitopes lying outside the regions that are mutated in the B.1.351 and B.1.1.7 variants. After two AZD1222 doses, both the breadth and the depth of spike-specific TCRs were significantly higher than at day 0 and than in MenACWY recipients. The vaccine-associated CD4 TCRs covered the entire spike protein, and the dominant responses fell in regions 160-218 and 743-854. Because no day 14 peak-response samples were available, repertoires were characterized only after the peak T cell response. In the small 56-69-year group, the increase in depth fell short of significance, most likely because of low power. Conclusions about previously exposed vaccinees were limited because only 5 or 6 AZD1222 recipients were SARS-CoV-2 seropositive at baseline. Participants were mostly white British, with more females than males. The authors suggested clonal diversity may have been underestimated.

The material sequenced was peripheral blood, taken on day 0 of MenACWY control vaccination. This TCR came from an adult in good health.

The CDR3 reads CASIGTEGNEQFF. The nucleotide sequence is TGTGCCAGCATCGGGACTGAGGGGAATGAGCAGTTCTTC. The V and J segments used are TRBV6-5 and TRBJ2-1; the D gene is perhaps TRBD2, on 6 matching bases. V is clipped by 7 bases and J by 7 bases, and the sequence between their germline boundaries is 14 bases long. From the cysteine through the phenylalanine, the CDR3 covers 13 amino acids. Only the CDR3 DNA stays, 39 bases, in frame from base 1. Sequences MNHEY (CDR1) and SVGAGI (CDR2) are obtained from the germline V gene.